In this sample, the clone carrying this T cell receptor (beta chain) turned up once. V was clipped by 3 bases and J by 5 bases; unmatched bases: 8. The germline CDR1 and CDR2 sequences are LNHDA and SQIVND (reference sequence). This CDR3 has 15 residues. These data come from a study of CD4 T cells in relation to SARS-CoV-2 and coronaviruses. The table came from immunoSEQ multiplex PCR; TCRdb's copy has only in-frame clones and leaves some out. This table has 60,000 to 65,000 clones, 94% appearing once. The unexposed donors gave CD4+ T cells in about 2010-2019, prior to COVID-19. This receptor was obtained from a human donor in good health. V and J are TRBV19 and TRBJ2-5, with 8 bases matching TRBD1. Sequencing was carried out using naive CD4+ T cells from PBMCs. Subset meaning: naive CD4+ T cells isolated by negative enrichment. CDR3 nucleotides: TGTGCCAGTAGTATCAAGACAGGGGCGGGGGAGACCCAGTACTTC. Its protein product is CASSIKTGAGETQYF.